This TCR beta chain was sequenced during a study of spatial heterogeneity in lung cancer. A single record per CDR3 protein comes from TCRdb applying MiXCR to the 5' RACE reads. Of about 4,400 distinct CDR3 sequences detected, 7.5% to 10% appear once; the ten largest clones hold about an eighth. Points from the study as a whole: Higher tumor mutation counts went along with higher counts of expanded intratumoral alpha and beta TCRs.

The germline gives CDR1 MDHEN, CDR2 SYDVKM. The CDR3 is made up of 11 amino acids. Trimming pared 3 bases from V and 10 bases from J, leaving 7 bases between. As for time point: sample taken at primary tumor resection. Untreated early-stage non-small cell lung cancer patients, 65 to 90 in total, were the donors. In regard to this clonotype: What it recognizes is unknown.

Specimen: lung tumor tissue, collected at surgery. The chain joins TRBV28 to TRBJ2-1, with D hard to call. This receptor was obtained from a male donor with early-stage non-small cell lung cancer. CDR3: CASSFGYEQFF. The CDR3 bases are TGTGCCAGCAGTTTCGGCTACGAGCAGTTCTTC.